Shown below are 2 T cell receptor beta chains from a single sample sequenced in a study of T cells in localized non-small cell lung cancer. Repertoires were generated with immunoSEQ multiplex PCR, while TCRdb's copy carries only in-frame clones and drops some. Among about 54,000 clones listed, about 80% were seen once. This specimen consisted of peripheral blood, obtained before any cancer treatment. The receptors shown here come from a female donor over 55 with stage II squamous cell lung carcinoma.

The DNA for the CDR3 is TGCAGTGCTAGACCAGGGACGGGCTACACCTTC. This codes for CSARPGTGYTF. This chain links TRBV20-1 with TRBJ1-2; possible D gene TRBD1, 5 bases. CDR1 and CDR2 (germline): DFQATT, SNEGSKA (reference sequence). V lost 2 bases, J lost 8 bases, and 9 bases lay in between. This CDR3 contains 11 residues.

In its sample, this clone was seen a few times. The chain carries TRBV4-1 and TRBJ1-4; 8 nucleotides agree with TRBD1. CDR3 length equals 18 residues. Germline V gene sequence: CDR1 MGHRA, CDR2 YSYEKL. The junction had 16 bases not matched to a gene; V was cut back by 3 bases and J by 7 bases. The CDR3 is CASSHGGQGAGKSEKLFF. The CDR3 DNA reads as TGCGCCAGCAGCCACGGGGGGCAGGGGGCGGGTAAAAGTGAAAAACTGTTTTTT.